The subject of this entry is one T cell receptor beta chain. Its specificity is not known. Specified time point: cycle 4 day 1 (C4D1), after around six weeks of nivolumab. With no exception, relapse followed autologous stem cell transplantation in all patients, and brentuximab vedotin exposure varied. Assay: immunoSEQ multiplex PCR; the TCRdb copy retains only in-frame clones and omits some. The sample contains tens of thousands of clones, less than 95% of which appear only once. CDR1 SGHRS and CDR2 YFSETQ come from the germline V gene. The CDR3 contains 14 residues. Trimming removed 0 bases from V and 7 bases from J, with 11 bases in between. The sample comes from a study of PD-1 blockade in classical Hodgkin lymphoma. Study at large: Nivolumab dosed at 3 mg/kg went to patients intravenously every 2 weeks.

Findings of the study overall: A significant rise in TCR diversity was seen by C4D1 for CD4+ cells but not for CD8+ cells.

The receptor comes from a human donor with classical Hodgkin lymphoma. Sequencing used peripheral blood mononuclear cells (PBMCs), obtained before the fourth cycle of nivolumab. This sequence joins TRBV5-1 and TRBJ2-1; TRBD1 might be the D (6 bases). CDR3: CASSLVTGWNEQFF. In nucleotides, the CDR3 is TGCGCCAGCAGCTTGGTCACAGGGTGGAATGAGCAGTTCTTC.